A selection of T cell receptor beta chains follows, all from one sample in a study of blood T cell repertoires in COVID-19. The table came from immunoSEQ multiplex PCR; TCRdb's copy has only in-frame clones and leaves some out. The sample includes some 150,000 clones, around nine tenths of them seen just once. Sequencing was carried out using peripheral blood. The receptors come from a human donor in a cohort sampled during active COVID-19. CDR3s include the opening cysteine and the closing phenylalanine or tryptophan. Fields, in order: J gene, D gene, V gene, clone size, CDR3 protein, CDR3 DNA. The D gene is left open where the match is weak. Rows give clone size only sometimes, using once, few, many, or a class for an expanded clone.

TRBJ2-1 TRBD1 TRBV6-5 - CASRRTGVRPKGQFF TGTGCCAGCAGACGGACAGGGGTTCGCCCCAAAGGGCAGTTCTTC
TRBJ2-1 TRBD2 TRBV7-8 - CASSLVLAPYNEQFF TGTGCCAGCAGCTTAGTACTAGCGCCCTACAATGAGCAGTTCTTC
TRBJ1-1 - TRBV5-1 - CASSLAEANTEAFF TGCGCCAGCAGCTTGGCGGAGGCGAACACTGAAGCTTTCTTT
TRBJ2-2 - TRBV5-6 - CASSLVAALGTGELFF TGTGCCAGCAGCTTGGTAGCAGCTTTGGGTACCGGGGAGCTGTTTTTT
TRBJ1-4 - TRBV28 - CASSLAQFNEKLFF TGTGCCAGCAGTTTAGCTCAGTTTAATGAAAAACTGTTTTTT
TRBJ2-7 - TRBV7-2 - CASSYRVIGSEQYF TGTGCCAGCAGCTACAGGGTAATCGGGTCGGAGCAGTACTTC
TRBJ1-3 - TRBV9 - CASTLGWGAGNTIYF TGTGCCAGCACCCTAGGCTGGGGGGCTGGAAACACCATATATTTT
TRBJ1-3 - TRBV11-3 - CASSLGGTVSGNTIYF TGTGCCAGCAGCTTAGGCGGGACGGTCTCTGGAAACACCATATATTTT
TRBJ2-1 TRBD2 TRBV27 - CASSLDSSGRREQFF TGTGCCAGCAGTTTAGACAGTAGCGGGAGAAGAGAGCAGTTCTTC
TRBJ2-7 TRBD1 TRBV19 - CASSLSPQRQGTYEQYF TGTGCCAGTAGTTTAAGTCCCCAAAGACAGGGGACCTACGAGCAGTACTTC
TRBJ2-7 TRBD1 TRBV4-2 once CASSQVGQGRAYEQYF TGTGCCAGCAGCCAGGTCGGACAGGGACGGGCCTACGAGCAGTACTTC
TRBJ2-3 - TRBV6-5 - CASSYRAADTQYF TGTGCCAGCAGTTACCGCGCGGCGGATACGCAGTATTTT
TRBJ1-4 - TRBV7-9 - CASSPRLRGGEKLFF TGTGCCAGCAGCCCCCGCCTTCGGGGGGGGGAAAAACTGTTTTTT
TRBJ1-2 - TRBV6-5 - CASSRHAGGNYGYTF TGTGCCAGCAGTAGACACGCGGGCGGCAACTATGGCTACACCTTC
TRBJ1-5 TRBD1 TRBV27 - CASRTGTGKNQPQHF TGTGCCAGCAGGACCGGGACAGGGAAAAATCAGCCCCAGCATTTT
TRBJ1-4 - TRBV4-2 - CASSQEPGRETNEKLFF TGTGCCAGCAGCCAAGAGCCTGGGAGGGAGACTAATGAAAAACTGTTTTTT
TRBJ1-5 TRBD1 TRBV2 - CASGQGADQPQHF TGTGCCAGTGGACAGGGTGCGGATCAGCCCCAGCATTTT
TRBJ1-4 - TRBV30 - CAWSVARGSGKLFF TGTGCCTGGAGTGTAGCCAGGGGCTCAGGAAAACTGTTTTTT
TRBJ2-7 - TRBV6-5 - CASRLTSTGNYEQYF TGTGCCAGCAGACTTACGTCCACAGGGAATTACGAGCAGTACTTC
TRBJ1-3 - TRBV6-2/TRBV6-3 - CASSFSLHGSGNTIYF TGTGCCAGCAGTTTTTCACTCCACGGGTCTGGAAACACCATATATTTT
TRBJ2-1 TRBD2 TRBV4-1 once CASSQASGTRLSEQFF TGCGCCAGCAGCCAAGCTAGCGGGACCAGGTTGAGCGAGCAGTTCTTC
TRBJ2-2 - TRBV4-2 once CASSPTRTYTGELFF TGTGCCAGCAGCCCCACCCGGACATACACCGGGGAGCTGTTTTTT
TRBJ2-1 TRBD2 TRBV19 - CASSMGSGGWNEQFF TGTGCCAGTAGTATGGGTAGCGGGGGGTGGAATGAGCAGTTCTTC
TRBJ2-6 - TRBV9 once CASSQRLPPGANVLTF TGTGCCAGCAGCCAACGACTTCCACCTGGGGCCAACGTCCTGACTTTC
TRBJ1-2 - TRBV5-4 - CASSLGADGYTF TGTGCCAGCAGCTTGGGGGCCGATGGCTACACCTTC
TRBJ2-1 TRBD2 TRBV19 - CASSIRTSEGNEQFF TGTGCCAGTAGTATAAGGACTAGCGAAGGTAATGAGCAGTTCTTC
TRBJ2-2 TRBD1 TRBV7-3 - CASSLQGAGTGELFF TGTGCCAGCAGCTTACAGGGGGCAGGCACCGGGGAGCTGTTTTTT
TRBJ1-1 - TRBV7-2 - CASSLGGIAFF TGTGCCAGCAGCCTCGGGGGGATAGCTTTCTTT
TRBJ2-3 - TRBV7-8 - CASSLAGRDTQYF TGTGCCAGCAGCTTAGCGGGGAGAGATACGCAGTATTTT
TRBJ2-1 - TRBV7-8 - CASSRDRYSYNEQFF TGTGCCAGCAGCCGAGACAGATACTCCTACAATGAGCAGTTCTTC
TRBJ1-4 - TRBV5-4 - CASSLRERSNEKLFF TGTGCCAGCAGCTTGAGAGAGAGGTCTAATGAAAAACTGTTTTTT
TRBJ1-6 TRBD1 TRBV6-5 - CASSRDRGNSPLHF TGTGCCTCAAGTCGGGACAGGGGTAATTCACCCCTCCACTTT
TRBJ1-1 - TRBV6-5 - CASNLFATGNTEAFF TGTGCCAGCAATTTGTTTGCGACGGGAAACACTGAAGCTTTCTTT
TRBJ2-2 - TRBV7-2 - CASSFRGSGELFF TGTGCCAGCAGCTTCAGGGGTTCCGGGGAGCTGTTTTTT
TRBJ1-2 TRBD1 TRBV6-2/TRBV6-3 - CASSSGQARGYTF TGTGCCAGCAGTTCGGGACAGGCGCGCGGCTACACCTTC
TRBJ2-3 TRBD2 TRBV25-1 - CASARRTSGDNTDTQYF TGTGCCAGTGCAAGGCGGACTAGCGGGGATAACACAGATACGCAGTATTTT
TRBJ2-2 TRBD2 TRBV6-2/TRBV6-3 - CASSFPVVAGTPNTGELFF TGTGCCAGCAGTTTTCCCGTAGTAGCGGGCACACCCAACACCGGGGAGCTGTTTTTT
TRBJ2-7 TRBD1 TRBV29-1 - CSVGSMGQLYEQYF TGCAGCGTTGGCTCGATGGGACAGCTCTACGAGCAGTACTTC
TRBJ2-5 - TRBV11-3 - CASSLRRGGRETQYF TGTGCCAGCAGCTTAAGGAGGGGGGGGCGGGAGACCCAGTACTTC
TRBJ1-1 - TRBV19 - CASTRDTYTEAFF TGTGCCAGTACTAGGGACACATACACTGAAGCTTTCTTT
TRBJ2-7 - TRBV30 - CAWSAGRTIPDYYEQYF TGTGCCTGGAGTGCGGGGAGGACCATTCCCGACTACTACGAGCAGTACTTC
TRBJ2-2 - TRBV5-1 few CASSLLRGNTGELFF TGCGCCAGCAGCTTACTTAGGGGAAACACCGGGGAGCTGTTTTTT
TRBJ1-5 - TRBV28 - CASSLEQRNQPQHF TGTGCCAGCAGTTTAGAACAGCGCAATCAGCCCCAGCATTTT
TRBJ1-1 TRBD1 TRBV28 - CASRRTGMNTEAFF TGTGCCAGCAGGCGGACAGGGATGAACACTGAAGCTTTCTTT
TRBJ1-4 - TRBV5-1 - CASSLEGQGYEKLFF TGCGCCAGCAGCTTGGAGGGTCAGGGATATGAAAAACTGTTTTTT
TRBJ2-2 TRBD2 TRBV3-1/TRBV3-2 - CASSRWLAGGSTNTGELFF TGTGCCAGCAGTCGGTGGCTAGCGGGAGGGTCCACGAACACCGGGGAGCTGTTTTTT
TRBJ2-5 TRBD1 TRBV5-8 once CASRQDRVHEETQYF TGTGCCAGCAGACAAGACAGGGTCCATGAAGAGACCCAGTACTTC
TRBJ1-1 TRBD1 TRBV5-6 - CASSLGQGAWTEAFF TGTGCCAGCAGCTTGGGCCAGGGGGCATGGACTGAAGCTTTCTTT
TRBJ2-2 - TRBV28 - CASSWGSSNTGELFF TGTGCCAGCAGTTGGGGCAGCTCGAACACCGGGGAGCTGTTTTTT
TRBJ2-1 TRBD1 TRBV7-9 - CASSPTGHEQFF TGTGCCAGCAGCCCGACAGGGCATGAGCAGTTCTTC
TRBJ2-7 - TRBV18 - CASSPQKLANEQYF TGTGCCAGCTCACCACAGAAACTAGCTAACGAGCAGTACTTC
TRBJ2-4 TRBD1 TRBV5-1 - CASSLEGQGAKNIQYF TGCGCCAGCAGCTTAGAGGGACAGGGAGCAAAAAACATTCAGTACTTC
TRBJ1-5 TRBD1 TRBV7-6 - CASSLTGDRNQPQHF TGTGCCAGCAGCCTGACAGGGGACCGCAATCAGCCCCAGCATTTT
TRBJ2-2 TRBD2 TRBV28 - CASSFGGDPNTGELFF TGTGCCAGCAGTTTTGGGGGGGACCCGAACACCGGGGAGCTGTTTTTT
TRBJ1-5 - TRBV4-3 once CASSRGRGNQPQHF TGCGCCAGCAGCCGGGGTCGAGGGAATCAGCCCCAGCATTTT
TRBJ2-3 - TRBV2 - CASSARSSTDTQYF TGTGCCAGCAGCGCTAGATCCAGCACAGATACGCAGTATTTT
TRBJ2-7 TRBD1 TRBV5-1 - CASSLDPGQGGRKTYEQYF TGCGCCAGCAGCCTAGACCCGGGACAGGGGGGGAGAAAAACCTACGAGCAGTACTTC
TRBJ2-2 - TRBV5-5 - CASSLRTSNTGELFF TGTGCCAGCAGCTTGAGGACATCGAACACCGGGGAGCTGTTTTTT
TRBJ1-2 - TRBV5-8 - CASSLHRQAARGGYTF TGTGCCAGCAGCTTGCACAGACAGGCCGCCAGGGGTGGCTACACCTTC